This T cell receptor beta chain was documented in a study of blood T cell repertoires in COVID-19. As for the study in general: Sample material is recorded as cDNA or gDNA derived from T cells, B-cell-depleted T cells, or PBMCs.

In the original processing: Counts of nucleated cells, estimated from reference gene primer amplification, were obtained. The assay was immunoSEQ multiplex PCR, and TCRdb's table has in-frame clones only and misses some. Clonal size and the V and J genes are those of that table, whereas D and trimming came from the DNA. The sample consists of tens of thousands of clones, around 85% of them appearing once. V trimming: 4 bases; J trimming: 3 bases; junction bases outside the gene matches: 6. Germline lookup yields CDR1 SGHRS and CDR2 YFSETQ. The CDR3 sequence is 14 residues long. This sequence joins TRBV5-1 and TRBJ1-2; 7 bases match TRBD1. The clonotype comes from a woman older than 75 with COVID-19, enrolled during active disease. Sequenced material: peripheral blood. The CDR3 coding sequence is TGCGCCAGCAGCGGGTCAGGGGGTTACTATGGCTACACCTTC. It translates to CASSGSGGYYGYTF.